One and the same sample provided the 20 T cell receptor beta chains below, sequenced in a study of OX40 agonist ivuxolimab in advanced cancers. This table comes from immunoSEQ multiplex PCR, and its TCRdb copy is limited to in-frame clones, with some not included. Of tens of thousands of clones in the sample, approximately 93% were seen once. This specimen was CD4+ or CD8+ T cells sorted from blood, taken in a trial of the OX40 agonist ivuxolimab. The receptors derive from an adult with an advanced solid tumor such as melanoma, head and neck, liver or kidney cancer.

The rearrangement links TRBV4-1 to TRBJ2-5, with 9 positions matching TRBD2. The CDR3 runs to 15 residues. The V gene end was trimmed by 0 bases and the J gene end by 5 bases; junction bases not matched to a gene: 4. The germline V gene encodes CDR1 MGHRA and CDR2 YSYEKL. The CDR3 loop reads CASSQDLAGEETQYF. Written as DNA, the CDR3 is TGCGCCAGCAGCCAAGATTTAGCGGGGGAGGAGACCCAGTACTTC.

The chain couples TRBV7-9 to TRBJ2-7; D gene uncertain. The V and J ends lost 3 bases and 2 bases respectively, with 8 bases between them. The germline CDR1 and CDR2 sequences are SEHNR and FQNEAQ (reference sequence). The CDR3 is 13 amino acids. CDR3 sequence reads: CASSLSGTYEQYF. The CDR3 region has the DNA TGTGCCAGCAGCTTGAGTGGTACCTACGAGCAGTACTTC.

This clone was counted once. The V gene is TRBV2, the J gene TRBJ2-7; D might be TRBD2 (6 bases). This CDR3 has 12 residues. Germline-derived CDR1 and CDR2 are SNHLY and FYNNEI. Trimming took 4 bases from V and 4 from J, leaving 8 bases between them. CDR3 sequence: CASSGDSYEQYF. The CDR3 DNA is TGTGCCAGCAGTGGGGACTCGTACGAGCAGTACTTC. Combining the CDR3 with reference TRBV2 and TRBJ2-7 gives the whole variable domain EPEVTQTPSHQVTQMGQEVILRCVPISNHLYFYWYRQILGQKVEFLVSFYNNEISEKSEIFDDQFSVERPDGSNFTLKIRSTKLEDSAMYFCASSGDSYEQYFGPGTRLTVT.

DNA for the CDR3: TGTGCCAGCAGCGCGAGGGGTATTGGAAACACCATATATTTT. It translates to CASSARGIGNTIYF. J is TRBJ1-3 and V is TRBV9, with TRBD1 as a possible D gene (5 bases). The length of the CDR3 is 14 residues. From germline, CDR1 is SGDLS and CDR2 YYNGEE. Between the trimmed V and J ends, which lost 3 bases and 3 bases, there was a span of 10 bases.

The chain employs TRBV2 and TRBJ1-5; no clear D gene. CDR1 SNHLY and CDR2 FYNNEI come from the germline V gene. The CDR3 runs 15 residues. V was trimmed by 6 bases and J by 0 bases, leaving 12 bases between them. CDR3 sequence: CASRGRDYSNQPQHF. The CDR3 region has the DNA TGTGCCAGCAGAGGGAGGGATTATAGCAATCAGCCCCAGCATTTT.

On this clone: At one end the junction does not follow the germline gene, possibly because of a read error. CDR3 sequence (DNA): TGTGCCTGGCGACACTTGGGACAGTTGAACTTC. It translates to CAWRHLGQLNF. The chain combines TRBV30 with TRBJ1-2; the match to TRBD1 covers 7 bases. The CDR3 is 11 amino acids. Looked up from germline, CDR1 is GTSNPN and CDR2 is SVGIG (reference sequence).

V gene TRBV9 combines with J gene TRBJ1-6; TRBD1 agrees at 7 bases. Germline CDR1 reads SGDLS; CDR2 reads YYNGEE. The length of the CDR3 is 15 residues. After removal of 2 bases from V and 7 bases from J, the junction contained 6 bases not matched to a gene. CDR3 in DNA: TGTGCCAGCAGCGTCCGGGACAGCTCAAATTCACCCCTCCACTTT. It is translated as CASSVRDSSNSPLHF.

The chain combines TRBV7-9 with TRBJ1-2, with D tentatively TRBD1 (6 bases). Germline CDR1 and CDR2: SEHNR and FQNEAQ (reference sequence). CDR3 length: 13 residues. Trimming stripped 3 bases from V and 8 bases from J, with 13 bases between. This CDR3 is CASSLGAFGGYTF. The CDR3 nucleotides are TGTGCCAGCAGCTTGGGGGCGTTTGGGGGCTACACCTTC.

The rearrangement joins TRBV28 to TRBJ1-3; D may be TRBD1 (6 bases). The CDR3 sequence is 14 residues long. Germline CDR1 is MDHEN and CDR2 is SYDVKM. V was pared by 4 bases and J by 4 bases, with 11 bases between. CDR3 loop: CASSYSGQGNTIYF. The DNA for the CDR3 is TGTGCCAGCAGTTATTCGGGACAAGGAAACACCATATATTTT.

This clone was detected a few times. The chain joins TRBV6-1 to TRBJ2-7; D possibly corresponds to TRBD2 (7 bases). Germline V gives CDR1 MNHNS, CDR2 SASEGT. V lost 2 bases, J lost 7 bases, and 21 bases lay in between. The CDR3 loop spans 16 amino acids. The CDR3 sequence: CASSESTGGGVWEQYF. In DNA form, the CDR3 reads TGTGCCAGCAGTGAATCGACCGGCGGGGGCGTTTGGGAGCAGTACTTC.

The chain recombines TRBV18 with TRBJ1-5; no firm D call. Trimming took 2 bases from V and 5 from J, leaving 4 bases between them. Germline CDR1 and CDR2: KGHSH and LQKENI. The CDR3 has 12 amino acids. This CDR3 is CASSPGHQPQHF. The CDR3 nucleotides read TGTGCCAGCTCACCAGGGCATCAGCCCCAGCATTTT.

This chain uses TRBV21-1 with TRBJ1-1. TRBV21-1 counts as a pseudogene. The CDR3 runs to 16 residues. The CDR3 protein is CASSKEGYPMNTEAFF. The DNA for the CDR3 is TGTGCCAGCAGCAAAGAGGGCTATCCCATGAACACTGAAGCTTTCTTT.

V is TRBV6-5 and J is TRBJ2-7; 8 nucleotides match TRBD1. The V and J ends lost 6 bases and 1 base, in that order; junction bases with no gene match: 8. Germline-derived CDR1 and CDR2 are MNHEY and SVGAGI. The CDR3 contains 15 residues. The CDR3 DNA reads TGTGCCAGCAGGCCGACCTGGACAGGGTCCTACGAGCAGTACTTC. It yields the protein CASRPTWTGSYEQYF.

The gene calls are TRBV7-9 and TRBJ1-1, with 8 bases matching TRBD1. This CDR3 is 15 amino acids long. J lost 1 base, V lost 3 bases, and 4 bases had no gene match. Germline CDR1 and CDR2: SEHNR and FQNEAQ (reference sequence). This CDR3 is CASSLGTGGNTEAFF. The CDR3 coding sequence is TGTGCCAGCAGCTTGGGTACAGGGGGGAACACTGAAGCTTTCTTT.

The chain joins TRBV6-1 to TRBJ1-5, with D perhaps TRBD1 (5 bases). Germline-derived CDR1 and CDR2 are MNHNS and SASEGT. The CDR3 has 17 amino acids. V shed 2 bases and J shed 4 bases, with 18 bases lying between them. The CDR3 loop reads CASSESGAVNPNQPQHF. CDR3 nucleotides: TGTGCCAGCAGTGAAAGTGGGGCAGTCAACCCGAATCAGCCCCAGCATTTT.

The chain links TRBV15 to TRBJ1-5; D gene uncertain. The CDR3 sequence is 14 residues long. CDR1 is LNHNV and CDR2 is YYDKDF in the germline V gene (reference sequence). The V gene lost 6 bases and the J gene lost 4 bases, with 13 bases spanning the gap. Written as DNA, the CDR3 is TGTGCCACCAGAGGGTCCTCCTATAATCAGCCCCAGCATTTT. Translation: CATRGSSYNQPQHF.

The CDR3 region is CASSLRSTGELFF. CDR3 nucleotide sequence: TGTGCCAGCAGCCTACGGAGCACCGGGGAGCTGTTTTTT. This chain uses TRBV7-9 with TRBJ2-2; D remains ambiguous. V was pared by 5 bases and J by 4 bases, with 8 bases between. This CDR3 has 13 residues. Germline-derived CDR1 and CDR2 are SEHNR and FQNEAQ (reference sequence).

This sequence joins TRBV6-1 and TRBJ1-3, with TRBD1 matching 12 bases. Germline lookup yields CDR1 MNHNS and CDR2 SASEGT. J lost 12 bases, V lost 6 bases, and 9 bases had no gene match. This CDR3 spans 14 amino acids. The chain's CDR3 is CASSLPGTGGSIYF. The CDR3 coding sequence is TGTGCCAGCAGCCTCCCGGGGACAGGGGGCAGCATATATTTT.

The rearrangement links TRBV15 to TRBJ2-3; TRBD2 aligns across 10 bases. Germline trimming cut 2 bases from V and 6 bases from J; bases unmatched to any gene: 14. CDR1 is LNHNV and CDR2 is YYDKDF in the germline V gene (reference sequence). This CDR3 region has 18 residues. The CDR3: CATSRHTVLAGGRDTQYF. The DNA of the CDR3 is TGTGCCACCAGCAGACATACCGTATTAGCGGGAGGCCGGGATACGCAGTATTTT.

This chain uses TRBV5-1 with TRBJ2-3; 9 bases align to TRBD1. The CDR3 covers 14 residues. Germline-derived CDR1 and CDR2 are SGHRS and YFSETQ. Losses at the gene ends were 5 bases for V and 3 bases for J; bases not matched to a gene: 4. The CDR3 loop reads CASSRGQGTDTQYF. In DNA, the CDR3 is TGCGCCAGCAGTCGAGGACAGGGGACAGATACGCAGTATTTT.